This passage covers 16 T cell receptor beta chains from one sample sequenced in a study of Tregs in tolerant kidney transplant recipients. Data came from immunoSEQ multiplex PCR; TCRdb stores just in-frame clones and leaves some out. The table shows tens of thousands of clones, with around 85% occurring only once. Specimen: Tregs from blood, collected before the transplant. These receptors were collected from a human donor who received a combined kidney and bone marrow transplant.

The CDR3 region has the DNA TGTGCCAGCAGCTTGGTGTCAGGGTCTAACTATGGCTACACCTTC. It translates to CASSLVSGSNYGYTF. The rearrangement joins TRBV5-5 to TRBJ1-2; maybe TRBD1 (5 bases). The ends were cut back, 0 bases at V and 0 bases at J, with 9 bases in the middle. This CDR3 contains 15 residues. Per germline, CDR1 SGHKS and CDR2 YYEKEE (reference sequence).

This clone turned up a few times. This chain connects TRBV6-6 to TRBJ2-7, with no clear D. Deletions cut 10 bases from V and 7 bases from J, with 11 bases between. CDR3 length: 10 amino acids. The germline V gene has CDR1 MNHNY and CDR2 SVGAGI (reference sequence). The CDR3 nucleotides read TGTGCCACCAAGGACGGGGAGCAGTACTTC. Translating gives CATKDGEQYF.

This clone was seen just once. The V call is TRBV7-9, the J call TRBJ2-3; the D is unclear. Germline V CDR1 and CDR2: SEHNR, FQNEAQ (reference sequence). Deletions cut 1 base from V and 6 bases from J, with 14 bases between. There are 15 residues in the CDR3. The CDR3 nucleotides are TGTGCCAGCAGCTTAGGTTTGGCTCCACTGGATACGCAGTATTTT. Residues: CASSLGLAPLDTQYF.

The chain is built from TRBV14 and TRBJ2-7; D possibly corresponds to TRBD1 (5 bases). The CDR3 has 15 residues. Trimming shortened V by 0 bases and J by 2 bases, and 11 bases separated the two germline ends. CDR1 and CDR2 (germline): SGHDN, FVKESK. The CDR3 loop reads CASSQDDRGPYEQYF. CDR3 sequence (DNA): TGTGCCAGCAGCCAAGATGATAGGGGCCCCTACGAGCAGTACTTC.

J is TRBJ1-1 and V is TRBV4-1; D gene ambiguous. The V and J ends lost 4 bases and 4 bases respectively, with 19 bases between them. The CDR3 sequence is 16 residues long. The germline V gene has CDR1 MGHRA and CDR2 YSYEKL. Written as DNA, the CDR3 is TGCGCCAGCAGCCGCCCGAGGCGGACGGGAGGCACTGAAGCTTTCTTT. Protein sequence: CASSRPRRTGGTEAFF.

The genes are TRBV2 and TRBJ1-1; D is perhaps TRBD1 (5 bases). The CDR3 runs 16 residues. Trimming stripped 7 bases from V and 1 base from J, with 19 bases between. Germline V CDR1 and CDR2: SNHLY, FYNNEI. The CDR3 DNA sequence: TGTGCCAGCAACGGGGACGGAAGAAGAAAGAACACTGAAGCTTTCTTT. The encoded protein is CASNGDGRRKNTEAFF.

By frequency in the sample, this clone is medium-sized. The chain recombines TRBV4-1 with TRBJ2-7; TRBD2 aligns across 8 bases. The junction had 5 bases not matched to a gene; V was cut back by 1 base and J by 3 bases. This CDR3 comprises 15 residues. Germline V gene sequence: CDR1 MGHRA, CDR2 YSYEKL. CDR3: CASSQGSGGLYEQYF. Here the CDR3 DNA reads TGCGCCAGCAGCCAAGGGAGCGGGGGCCTCTACGAGCAGTACTTC.

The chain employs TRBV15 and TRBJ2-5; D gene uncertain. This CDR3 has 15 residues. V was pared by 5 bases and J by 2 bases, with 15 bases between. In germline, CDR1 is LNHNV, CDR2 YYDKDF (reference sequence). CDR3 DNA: TGTGCCACCAGCCCGACCCTGTATCGTCAAGAGACCCAGTACTTC. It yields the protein CATSPTLYRQETQYF. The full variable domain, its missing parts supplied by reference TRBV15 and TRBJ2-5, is DAMVIQNPRYQVTQFGKPVTLSCSQTLNHNVMYWYQQKSSQAPKLLFHYYDKDFNNEADTPDNFQSRRPNTSFCFLDIRSPGLGDTAMYLCATSPTLYRQETQYFGPGTRLLVL.

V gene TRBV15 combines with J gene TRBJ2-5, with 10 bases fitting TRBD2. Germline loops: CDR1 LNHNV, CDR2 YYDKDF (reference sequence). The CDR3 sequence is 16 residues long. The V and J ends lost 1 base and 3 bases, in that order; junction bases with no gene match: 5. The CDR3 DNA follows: TGTGCCACCAGCAGAGTGCGGACTAGCGGTGAAGAGACCCAGTACTTC. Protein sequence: CATSRVRTSGEETQYF.

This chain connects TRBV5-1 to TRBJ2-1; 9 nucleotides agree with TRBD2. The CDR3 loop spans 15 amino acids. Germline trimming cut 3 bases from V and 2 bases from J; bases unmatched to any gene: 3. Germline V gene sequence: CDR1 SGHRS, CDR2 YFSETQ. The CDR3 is CASSSRLAAYNEQFF. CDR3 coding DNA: TGCGCCAGCAGCTCCCGACTAGCGGCCTACAATGAGCAGTTCTTC. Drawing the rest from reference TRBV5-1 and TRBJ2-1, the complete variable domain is KAGVTQTPRYLIKTRGQQVTLSCSPISGHRSVSWYQQTPGQGLQFLFEYFSETQRNKGNFPGRFSGRQFSNSRSEMNVSTLELGDSALYLCASSSRLAAYNEQFFGPGTRLTVL.

In DNA, the CDR3 is TGCGCCAGCAGCTCACCTCCTAGCGGGAGGGTTGAGCAGTACTTC. Protein product: CASSSPPSGRVEQYF. This chain links TRBV5-1 with TRBJ2-7; 12 bases fit TRBD2. CDR1 and CDR2 from the germline V gene are SGHRS and YFSETQ. V lost 3 bases and J lost 7; bases outside the gene matches: 8. The CDR3 has 15 residues. The complete variable domain, with remaining parts taken from reference TRBV5-1 and TRBJ2-7, reads KAGVTQTPRYLIKTRGQQVTLSCSPISGHRSVSWYQQTPGQGLQFLFEYFSETQRNKGNFPGRFSGRQFSNSRSEMNVSTLELGDSALYLCASSSPPSGRVEQYFGPGTRLTVT.

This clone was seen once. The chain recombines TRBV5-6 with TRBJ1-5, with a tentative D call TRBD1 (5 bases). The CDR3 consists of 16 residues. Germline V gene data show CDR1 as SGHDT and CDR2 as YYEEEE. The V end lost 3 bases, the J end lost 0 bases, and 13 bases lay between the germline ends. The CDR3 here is CASSSDGGSSNQPQHF. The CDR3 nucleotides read TGTGCCAGCAGCTCGGACGGGGGATCTAGCAATCAGCCCCAGCATTTT.

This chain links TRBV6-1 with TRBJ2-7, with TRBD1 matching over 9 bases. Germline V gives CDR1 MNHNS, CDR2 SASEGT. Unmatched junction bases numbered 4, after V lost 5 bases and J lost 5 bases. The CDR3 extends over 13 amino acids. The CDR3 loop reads CASSTDRGHEQYF. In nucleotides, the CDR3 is TGTGCCAGCAGTACGGACAGGGGACACGAGCAGTACTTC.

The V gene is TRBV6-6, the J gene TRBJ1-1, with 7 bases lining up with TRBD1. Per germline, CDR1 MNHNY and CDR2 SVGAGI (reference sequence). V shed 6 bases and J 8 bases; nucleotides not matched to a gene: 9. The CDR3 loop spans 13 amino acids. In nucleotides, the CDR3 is TGTGCCAGCAGGCAGGGGGGGGGTCGGGAAGCTTTCTTT. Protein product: CASRQGGGREAFF.

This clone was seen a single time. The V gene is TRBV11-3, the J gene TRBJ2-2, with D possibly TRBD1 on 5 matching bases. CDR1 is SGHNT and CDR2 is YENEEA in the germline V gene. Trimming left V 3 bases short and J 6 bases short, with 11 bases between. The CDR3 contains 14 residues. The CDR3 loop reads CASSFSRGAGELFF. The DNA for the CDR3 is TGTGCCAGCAGCTTCTCTAGGGGTGCCGGGGAGCTGTTTTTT.

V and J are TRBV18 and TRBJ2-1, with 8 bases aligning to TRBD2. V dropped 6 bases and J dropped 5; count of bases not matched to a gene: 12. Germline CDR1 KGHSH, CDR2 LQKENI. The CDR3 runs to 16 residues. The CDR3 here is CASSQNGRAGDNEQFF. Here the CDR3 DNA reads TGTGCCAGCTCCCAAAACGGGAGGGCCGGCGACAATGAGCAGTTCTTC.